This T cell receptor (beta chain) was recorded in a study of T cell repertoires in cytomegalovirus infection. Study as a whole: Indications came from public TCR beta signatures; they pointed to CMV infection and to a matching HLA type.

Study-wide results and caveats: Cumulative frequency (of public TCR beta family members) identified carriers of CMV plus the relevant HLA. Ex vivo responses were dominated by HLA-C-restricted CMV-specific TCR beta clonotypes.

The CDR3 is 15 amino acids. The germline gives CDR1 SGHNT, CDR2 YYREEE (reference sequence). TCRdb processed the reads anew with MiXCR; each CDR3 protein has one entry. The repertoire holds 200,000 to 300,000 distinct CDR3 sequences, with roughly 15% as singletons. This clonotype was seen ten or more times. What it recognizes is unknown. At one boundary the junction diverges from the germline segment, which might be a read error. Sample: PBMCs. The sequence was collected from a human donor in good health (CMV status not recorded). Some clones in this sample may be carry-over from other donors' samples. The genes are TRBV5-4 and TRBJ2-1; D remains ambiguous. The chain's CDR3 is CASSLGGGSYNEQFF. The CDR3 DNA follows: TGTGCCAGCAGTTTGGGCGGTGGCTCCTACAATGAGCAGTTCTTC.